The clone carrying this T cell receptor beta chain was observed a few times. Its antigen is still unknown. This CDR3 is 13 amino acids long. Germline assignment: CDR1 LNHDA and CDR2 SQIVND (reference sequence). V dropped 4 bases and J dropped 0 bases, with 6 bases sitting between them. Only in-frame clones appear in the TCRdb table, and some are missing; sequencing was by immunoSEQ multiplex PCR. The sample includes nearly 1,000,000 clones, 60% to 85% of them seen just once. The source of the sample is a study of shared clonotypes between healthy human individuals. The wider study: There were three CD4 naive, three CD4 memory, two CD8 naive and one CD8 memory plates per donor. Study-wide results and caveats: Naive CD4 clonotypes overlapped across a handful of donors at approximately 5.3%.

This chain connects TRBV19 to TRBJ1-1; no clear D gene. Sequenced material: memory CD4+ T cells sorted from blood. Sample subset: CD45RA-negative fraction. This sequence originates from a man younger than 30 in good health. CDR3 residues: CASSKTMNTEAFF. The CDR3 bases are TGTGCCAGTAGTAAGACGATGAACACTGAAGCTTTCTTT.